Following are 20 T cell receptor beta chains from one sample sequenced in a study of blood T cell repertoires in COVID-19. TCRdb's copy holds only in-frame clones and misses some; the assay was immunoSEQ multiplex PCR. The sample has about 67,000 clones; over 70% are singletons. Sequencing was performed on peripheral blood. The origin of the receptors is a man in his forties or fifties with active COVID-19.

The rearrangement joins TRBV7-9 to TRBJ1-1; D gene uncertain. With 1 base removed from V and 1 base from J, the gap between germline ends came to 4 bases. Germline CDR1 and CDR2: SEHNR and FQNEAQ (reference sequence). The CDR3 loop spans 13 amino acids. The CDR3 nucleotides are TGTGCCAGCAGCTTAGGACAGAACACTGAAGCTTTCTTT. Protein product: CASSLGQNTEAFF.

This rearrangement joins TRBV6-6 to TRBJ1-1; 10 nucleotides line up with TRBD1. V lost 5 bases, J lost 5 bases, and 5 bases stayed unmatched. The CDR3 length is 14 residues. Germline CDR1 is MNHNY and CDR2 is SVGAGI (reference sequence). The CDR3 loop reads CASSIDRGPTEAFF. DNA of the CDR3: TGTGCCAGCAGTATCGACAGGGGGCCTACTGAAGCTTTCTTT.

CDR3 sequence reads: CASRTQGIYGYTF. The CDR3 nucleotides read TGTGCCAGCAGGACCCAGGGAATATATGGCTACACCTTC. The chain employs TRBV28 and TRBJ1-2; possible D gene TRBD1, 5 bases. CDR1 is MDHEN, CDR2 SYDVKM, per germline. This CDR3 is 13 amino acids long. Trimming took off 6 bases at V and 5 bases at J, with 13 bases between the two ends.

The chain links TRBV3-1 (or the pseudogene TRBV3-2) to TRBJ1-1, with D possibly being TRBD1 (5 bases). The CDR3 loop spans 15 amino acids. Per the germline V gene, CDR1 is LGHDT and CDR2 is YNNKEL (reference sequence). V lost 5 bases and J lost 7, with 20 bases in between. DNA of the CDR3: TGTGCCAGCAGCACCCGCAGATTGGACGGGGGTGAAGCTTTCTTT. Residues: CASSTRRLDGGEAFF.

The DNA for the CDR3 is TGTGCCAGCTCACCCCCAGGGGGCGCCTCCTACGAGCAGTACTTC. Translated, it gives CASSPPGGASYEQYF. This sequence joins TRBV18 and TRBJ2-7, with 8 bases aligning to TRBD1. Germline loops: CDR1 KGHSH, CDR2 LQKENI. The J segment lost 0 bases and the V segment lost 3 bases, leaving 4 bases of the junction unmatched. This CDR3 spans 15 amino acids.

V gene TRBV29-1 combines with J gene TRBJ2-7; 9 bases align to TRBD1. Germline assignment: CDR1 SQVTM and CDR2 ANQGSEA. This CDR3 has 17 residues. The J segment lost 3 bases and the V segment lost 5 bases, leaving 17 bases of the junction unmatched. CDR3 residues: CSVYGPSGTGLYYEQYF. For the CDR3, the DNA is TGCAGCGTTTATGGTCCTTCCGGGACAGGGCTGTACTACGAGCAGTACTTC.

The rearrangement links TRBV7-2 to TRBJ2-3; D perhaps matches TRBD1 (6 bases). The V and J ends lost 6 bases and 7 bases respectively, with 11 bases between them. The CDR3 totals 12 residues. Germline assignment: CDR1 SGHTA and CDR2 FQGNSA. CDR3 protein: CASSMDSNTQYF. CDR3 sequence (DNA): TGTGCCAGCAGTATGGACAGCAATACGCAGTATTTT.

The rearrangement joins TRBV2 to TRBJ2-2; no reliable D call. The germline V gene encodes CDR1 SNHLY and CDR2 FYNNEI. Trimming stripped 4 bases from V and 4 bases from J, with 7 bases between. The CDR3 consists of 13 residues. The CDR3: CASSGRSTGELFF. The CDR3 coding sequence is TGTGCCAGCAGTGGTAGGAGCACCGGGGAGCTGTTTTTT.

This clone turned up a few times. The chain is built from TRBV3-1 (or the pseudogene TRBV3-2) and TRBJ1-1; weak D call: TRBD1 (5 bases). Germline-derived CDR1 and CDR2 are LGHDT and YNNKEL (reference sequence). There are 14 residues in the CDR3. V lost 0 bases, J lost 4 bases, and 9 bases lay in between. CDR3 DNA: TGTGCCAGCAGCCAAGAAGGGGCAACCACTGAAGCTTTCTTT. Translating it yields CASSQEGATTEAFF.

This rearrangement joins TRBV7-6 to TRBJ2-7; 14 bases line up with TRBD2. Looked up from germline, CDR1 is SGHVS and CDR2 is FNYEAQ. V shed 5 bases, J shed 6 bases, and the junction held 9 bases outside the gene matches. The CDR3 is 16 amino acids. CDR3 in amino acids: CASSMGLAGVPSEQYF. In DNA, the CDR3 is TGTGCCAGCAGCATGGGACTAGCGGGAGTACCATCCGAGCAGTACTTC. Complete variable domain (other parts from reference TRBV7-6 and TRBJ2-7): GAGVSQSPRYKVTKRGQDVALRCDPISGHVSLYWYRQALGQGPEFLTYFNYEAQQDKSGLPNDRFSAERPEGSISTLTIQRTEQRDSAMYRCASSMGLAGVPSEQYFGPGTRLTVT.

This sequence joins TRBV7-9 and TRBJ1-4, with D unresolved. The V gene's germline CDR1 is SEHNR and CDR2 FQNEAQ (reference sequence). Trimming removed 1 base from V and 5 bases from J, with 11 bases in between. The CDR3 is 15 amino acids. In DNA, the CDR3 is TGTGCCAGCAGCTTAGGGGCTCAGAAAAATGAAAAACTGTTTTTT. Translation: CASSLGAQKNEKLFF. Full variable domain (outside the CDR3, taken from reference TRBV7-9 and TRBJ1-4): DTGVSQNPRHKITKRGQNVTFRCDPISEHNRLYWYRQTLGQGPEFLTYFQNEAQLEKSRLLSDRFSAERPKGSFSTLEIQRTEQGDSAMYLCASSLGAQKNEKLFFGSGTQLSVL.

This clone was seen once. The chain has TRBV5-6 and TRBJ2-7; 12 nucleotides align to TRBD2. CDR1 and CDR2 (germline): SGHDT, YYEEEE. V lost 6 bases to trimming and J lost 7 bases; unmatched junction nucleotides: 8. The CDR3 consists of 14 residues. The CDR3 sequence: CASTLTSGSQEQYF. The CDR3 DNA reads as TGTGCCAGCACCCTGACTAGCGGGAGTCAGGAGCAGTACTTC.

This sequence joins TRBV15 and TRBJ2-3; weak D call: TRBD1 (5 bases). Trimming took 8 bases from V and 9 from J, leaving 15 bases between them. CDR3 length: 12 amino acids. Germline V gives CDR1 LNHNV, CDR2 YYDKDF (reference sequence). CDR3 loop: CATGASQSTQYF. The CDR3 DNA reads TGTGCCACCGGGGCCAGTCAGAGCACGCAGTATTTT.

This clone showed up just once. The chain links TRBV6-5 to TRBJ1-4, with a weak D call TRBD1 (5 bases). Germline CDR1 is MNHEY and CDR2 is SVGAGI. The CDR3 is made up of 15 amino acids. Trimming took 5 bases from V and 7 from J, leaving 17 bases between them. In DNA form, the CDR3 reads TGTGCCAGCAGTCCGGGAGGGCAGGGACTTGAAAAACTGTTTTTT. Protein: CASSPGGQGLEKLFF.

V usage is TRBV16 and J usage is TRBJ1-5, with D uncertain. CDR3 length: 12 residues. V gave up 8 bases and J gave up 4 bases, with 9 bases separating them. Germline V gene sequence: CDR1 KGHSY, CDR2 FQNENV. CDR3 in amino acids: CASSPGNQPQHF. Here the CDR3 DNA reads TGTGCCAGCTCCCCGGGGAATCAGCCCCAGCATTTT. The full variable domain, its missing parts supplied by reference TRBV16 and TRBJ1-5, is GEEVAQTPKHLVRGEGQKAKLYCAPIKGHSYVFWYQQVLKNEFKFLISFQNENVFDETGMPKERFSAKCLPNSPCSLEIQATKLEDSAVYFCASSPGNQPQHFGDGTRLSIL.

The V call is TRBV27, the J call TRBJ2-1; 9 nucleotides line up with TRBD2. CDR1 MNHEY and CDR2 SMNVEV come from the germline V gene (reference sequence). V was clipped by 3 bases and J by 0 bases; unmatched bases: 3. The CDR3 has 16 amino acids. The CDR3 region is CASSFIAGDSYNEQFF. DNA for the CDR3: TGTGCCAGCAGTTTCATAGCGGGAGACTCCTACAATGAGCAGTTCTTC.

The rearrangement joins TRBV9 to TRBJ2-3; 7 bases map to TRBD1. This CDR3 has 15 residues. Germline CDR1 SGDLS, CDR2 YYNGEE. V shed 3 bases, J shed 0 bases, and the junction held 4 bases outside the gene matches. The CDR3 spells CASSARTGSTDTQYF. The CDR3 DNA reads TGTGCCAGCAGCGCGCGGACAGGCAGCACAGATACGCAGTATTTT.

This rearrangement joins TRBV6-2 or TRBV6-3 to TRBJ2-1, with D tentatively TRBD2 (6 bases). The CDR3 loop spans 16 amino acids. CDR1 and CDR2 from the germline V gene are MNHEY and SVGEGT. V lost 5 bases to trimming and J lost 3 bases, with 17 bases between them. CDR3 in amino acids: CASSRSGGRYYNEQFF. The CDR3 nucleotides are TGTGCCAGCAGTCGTAGCGGAGGGAGGTACTACAATGAGCAGTTCTTC.

The rearrangement links TRBV6-1 to TRBJ1-3; 7 bases map to TRBD1. The ends lost 3 bases at V and 5 bases at J; junction bases unmatched: 4. Germline loops: CDR1 MNHNS, CDR2 SASEGT. The CDR3 has 14 residues. The chain's CDR3 is CASSEWDSRNTIYF. In DNA, the CDR3 is TGTGCCAGCAGTGAGTGGGACAGTCGAAACACCATATATTTT.

CDR3 in DNA: TGTGCCAGCAGTTCTCAGGGAGGATCCTACAATGAGCAGTTCTTC. Its protein is CASSSQGGSYNEQFF. The J gene is TRBJ2-1, the V gene TRBV6-5, with D possibly TRBD2 on 6 matching bases. V was cut by 4 bases and J by 1 base, with 11 bases left in between. The CDR3 sequence is 15 residues long. Germline CDR1 MNHEY, CDR2 SVGAGI.